This T cell receptor (beta chain) was profiled in a study of blood T cell repertoires in COVID-19. Study-level information: Specimens from acute and convalescent COVID-19 originated in the United States, Italy and Spain. PBMCs, B-cell-depleted T cells, or T cells were the source of the cDNA or gDNA that made up the material.

Authors' data handling: Amplified reference gene primers provided the basis for estimating nucleated cell counts. TCRdb's copy holds only in-frame clones and misses some; the assay was immunoSEQ multiplex PCR. From that table come the V and J calls and clone size; the DNA was used to work out D and trimming. The sample includes over 250,000 clones, about 73% of them seen just once. This receptor was obtained from a woman older than 75 with acute or convalescent COVID-19. Sequences were obtained from peripheral blood.

CDR3: CASSSTGDVSNTIYF. The DNA of the CDR3 is TGTGCCAGCAGTTCGACAGGGGACGTTAGTAACACCATATATTTT. J is TRBJ1-3 and V is TRBV6-5; 8 bases line up with TRBD1. V shed 4 bases and J 7 bases; nucleotides not matched to a gene: 9. Germline V lookup: CDR1 MNHEY, CDR2 SVGAGI. The CDR3 totals 15 residues.